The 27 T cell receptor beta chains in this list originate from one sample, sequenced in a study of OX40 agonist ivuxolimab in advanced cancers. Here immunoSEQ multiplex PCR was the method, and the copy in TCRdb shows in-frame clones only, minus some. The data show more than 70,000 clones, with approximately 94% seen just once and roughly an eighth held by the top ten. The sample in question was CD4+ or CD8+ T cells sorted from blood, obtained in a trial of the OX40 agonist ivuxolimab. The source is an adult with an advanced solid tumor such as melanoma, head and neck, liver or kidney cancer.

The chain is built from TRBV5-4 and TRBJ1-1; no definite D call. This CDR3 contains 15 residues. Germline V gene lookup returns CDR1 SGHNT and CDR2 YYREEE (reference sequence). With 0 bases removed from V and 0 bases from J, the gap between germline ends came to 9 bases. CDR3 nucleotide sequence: TGTGCCAGCAGCTTGGCCGCAGGTTTGAACACTGAAGCTTTCTTT. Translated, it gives CASSLAAGLNTEAFF.

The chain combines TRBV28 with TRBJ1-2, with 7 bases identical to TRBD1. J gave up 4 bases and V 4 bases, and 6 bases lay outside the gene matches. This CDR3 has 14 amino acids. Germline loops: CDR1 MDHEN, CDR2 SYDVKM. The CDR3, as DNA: TGTGCCAGCAGTTCGGGCAGGGGGTTCTATGGCTACACCTTC. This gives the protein CASSSGRGFYGYTF.

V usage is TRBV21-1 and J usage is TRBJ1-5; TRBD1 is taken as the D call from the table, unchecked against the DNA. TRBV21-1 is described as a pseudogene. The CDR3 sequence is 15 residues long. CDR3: CASSKGGQSNQPQHF. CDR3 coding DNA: TGTGCCAGCAGCAAAGGGGGACAGTCCAATCAGCCCCAGCATTTT.

In DNA form, the CDR3 reads TGTGCCAGCAGACCTTCACTCGAAGGGGGGACCCAGTACTTC. Translation: CASRPSLEGGTQYF. This chain uses TRBV27 with TRBJ2-5; possibly TRBD1 for D (6 bases). V shed 6 bases and J shed 7 bases, with 18 bases lying between them. Looked up from germline, CDR1 is MNHEY and CDR2 is SMNVEV (reference sequence). CDR3 length: 14 amino acids.

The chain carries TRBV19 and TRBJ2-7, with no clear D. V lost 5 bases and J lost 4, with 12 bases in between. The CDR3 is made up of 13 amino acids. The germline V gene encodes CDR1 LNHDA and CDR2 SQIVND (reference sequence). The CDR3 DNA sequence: TGTGCCAGTAGTGCGCAGGCGGAATACGAGCAGTACTTC. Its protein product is CASSAQAEYEQYF.

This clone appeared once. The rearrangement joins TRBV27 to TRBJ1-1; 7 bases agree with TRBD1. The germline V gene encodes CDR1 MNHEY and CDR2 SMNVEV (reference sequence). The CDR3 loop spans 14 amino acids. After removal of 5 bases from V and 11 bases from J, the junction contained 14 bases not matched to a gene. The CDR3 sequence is CASSIHWTGGEAFF. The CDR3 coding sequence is TGTGCCAGCAGTATCCACTGGACAGGAGGGGAGGCTTTCTTT.

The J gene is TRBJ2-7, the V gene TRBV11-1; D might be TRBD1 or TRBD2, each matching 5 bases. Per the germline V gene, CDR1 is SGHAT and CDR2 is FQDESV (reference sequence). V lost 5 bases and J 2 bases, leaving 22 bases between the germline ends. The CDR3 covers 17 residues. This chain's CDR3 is CASSGRENPGAPYEQYF. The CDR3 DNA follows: TGTGCCAGCAGCGGCCGGGAAAACCCCGGGGCCCCCTACGAGCAGTACTTC.

The CDR3 sequence: CASSAGTGGSYEQYF. The DNA of the CDR3 is TGTGCCAGCAGCGCCGGGACAGGGGGCTCCTACGAGCAGTACTTC. This chain uses TRBV25-1 with TRBJ2-7; 11 positions match TRBD1. Germline V lookup: CDR1 MGHDK, CDR2 SYGVNS. J was trimmed by 0 bases and V by 6 bases; bases with no gene match: 4. This CDR3 has 15 residues.

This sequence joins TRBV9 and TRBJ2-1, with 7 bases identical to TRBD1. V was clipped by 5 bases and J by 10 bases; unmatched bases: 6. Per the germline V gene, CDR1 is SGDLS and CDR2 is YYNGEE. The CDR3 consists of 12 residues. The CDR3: CASSAQGNEQFF. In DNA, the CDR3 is TGTGCCAGCAGTGCACAGGGGAACGAGCAGTTCTTC.

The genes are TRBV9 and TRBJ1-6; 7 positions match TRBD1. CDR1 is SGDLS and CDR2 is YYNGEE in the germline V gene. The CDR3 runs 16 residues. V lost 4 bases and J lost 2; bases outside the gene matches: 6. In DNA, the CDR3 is TGTGCCAGCAGCCCGTATGACAGGGCCTATAATTCACCCCTCCACTTT. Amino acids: CASSPYDRAYNSPLHF.

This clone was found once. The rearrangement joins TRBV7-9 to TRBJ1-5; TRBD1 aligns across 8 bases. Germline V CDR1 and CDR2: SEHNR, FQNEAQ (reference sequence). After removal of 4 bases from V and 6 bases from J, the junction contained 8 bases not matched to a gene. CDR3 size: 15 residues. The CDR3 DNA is TGTGCCAGCAGCTCCACGACAGGGGAGGCTCAGCCCCAGCATTTT. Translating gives CASSSTTGEAQPQHF.

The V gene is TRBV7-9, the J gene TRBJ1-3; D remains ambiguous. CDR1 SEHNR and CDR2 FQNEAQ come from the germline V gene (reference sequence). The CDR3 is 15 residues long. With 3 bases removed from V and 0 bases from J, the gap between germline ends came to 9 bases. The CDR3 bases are TGTGCCAGCAGCTTGAACGGGGACTCTGGAAACACCATATATTTT. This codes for CASSLNGDSGNTIYF.

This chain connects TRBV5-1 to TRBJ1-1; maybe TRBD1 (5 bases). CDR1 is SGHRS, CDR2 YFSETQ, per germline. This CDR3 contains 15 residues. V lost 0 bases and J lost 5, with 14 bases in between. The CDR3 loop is CASSLEARGTTEAFF. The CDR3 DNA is TGCGCCAGCAGCTTGGAGGCTAGGGGAACTACTGAAGCTTTCTTT.

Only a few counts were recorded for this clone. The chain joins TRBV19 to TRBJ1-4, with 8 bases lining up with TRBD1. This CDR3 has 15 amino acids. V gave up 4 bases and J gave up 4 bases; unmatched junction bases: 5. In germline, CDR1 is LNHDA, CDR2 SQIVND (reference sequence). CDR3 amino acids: CASSTGGFRNEKLFF. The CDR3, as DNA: TGTGCCAGTAGTACAGGGGGCTTTCGTAATGAAAAACTGTTTTTT.

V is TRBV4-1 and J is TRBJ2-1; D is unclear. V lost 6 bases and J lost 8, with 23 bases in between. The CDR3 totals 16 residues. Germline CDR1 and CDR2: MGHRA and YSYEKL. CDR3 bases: TGCGCCAGCAGTCCAAGAGGCGTAGTCTTACGGGATGAGCAGTTCTTC. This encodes CASSPRGVVLRDEQFF.

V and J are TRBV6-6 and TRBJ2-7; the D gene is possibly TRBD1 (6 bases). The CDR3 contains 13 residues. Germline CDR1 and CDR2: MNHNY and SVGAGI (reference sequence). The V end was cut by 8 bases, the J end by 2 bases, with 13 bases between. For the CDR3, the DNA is TGTGCCAGCGGGGCAGGGGCGGCCTACGAGCAGTACTTC. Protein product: CASGAGAAYEQYF.

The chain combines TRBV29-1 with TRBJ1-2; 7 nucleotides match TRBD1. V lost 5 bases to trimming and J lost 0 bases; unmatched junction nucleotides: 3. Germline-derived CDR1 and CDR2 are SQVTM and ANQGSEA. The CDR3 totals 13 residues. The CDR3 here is CSVLTGTNYGYTF. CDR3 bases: TGCAGCGTTTTGACAGGGACTAACTATGGCTACACCTTC.

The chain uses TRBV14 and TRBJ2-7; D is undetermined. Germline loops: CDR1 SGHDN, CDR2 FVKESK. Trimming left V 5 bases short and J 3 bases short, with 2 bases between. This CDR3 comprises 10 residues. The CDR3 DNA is TGTGCCAGCAGCAGCTACGAGCAGTACTTC. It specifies CASSSYEQYF.

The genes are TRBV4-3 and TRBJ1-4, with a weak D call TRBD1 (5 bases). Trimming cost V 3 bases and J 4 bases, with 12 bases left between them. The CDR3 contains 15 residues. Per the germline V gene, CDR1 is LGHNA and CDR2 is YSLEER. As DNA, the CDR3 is TGCGCCAGCAGCCAGGGGCGGGCAGATAATGAAAAACTGTTTTTT. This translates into CASSQGRADNEKLFF.

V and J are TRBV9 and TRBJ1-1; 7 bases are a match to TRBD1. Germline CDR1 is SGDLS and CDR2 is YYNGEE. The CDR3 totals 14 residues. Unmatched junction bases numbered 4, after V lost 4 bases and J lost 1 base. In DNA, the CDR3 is TGTGCCAGCAGCTTCACAGGGGCGAACACTGAAGCTTTCTTT. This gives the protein CASSFTGANTEAFF. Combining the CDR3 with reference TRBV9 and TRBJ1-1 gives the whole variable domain DSGVTQTPKHLITATGQRVTLRCSPRSGDLSVYWYQQSLDQGLQFLIQYYNGEERAKGNILERFSAQQFPDLHSELNLSSLELGDSALYFCASSFTGANTEAFFGQGTRLTVV.

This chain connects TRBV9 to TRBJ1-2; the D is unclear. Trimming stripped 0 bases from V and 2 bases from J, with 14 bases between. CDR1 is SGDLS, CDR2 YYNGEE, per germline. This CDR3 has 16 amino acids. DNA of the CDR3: TGTGCCAGCAGCGTAGGGCTTGGGAACGCAAACTATGGCTACACCTTC. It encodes CASSVGLGNANYGYTF. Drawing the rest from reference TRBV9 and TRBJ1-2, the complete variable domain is DSGVTQTPKHLITATGQRVTLRCSPRSGDLSVYWYQQSLDQGLQFLIQYYNGEERAKGNILERFSAQQFPDLHSELNLSSLELGDSALYFCASSVGLGNANYGYTFGSGTRLTVV.

CDR3 bases: TGTGCCAGCAGCTTAGATGCCCAGGGCGGAGGGGGCTACACCTTC. This translates into CASSLDAQGGGGYTF. The rearrangement joins TRBV11-2 to TRBJ1-2, with a possible D match to TRBD1 (5 bases). V was pared by 0 bases and J by 8 bases, with 16 bases between. CDR1 is SGHAT, CDR2 FQNNGV, per germline. CDR3 length: 15 amino acids.

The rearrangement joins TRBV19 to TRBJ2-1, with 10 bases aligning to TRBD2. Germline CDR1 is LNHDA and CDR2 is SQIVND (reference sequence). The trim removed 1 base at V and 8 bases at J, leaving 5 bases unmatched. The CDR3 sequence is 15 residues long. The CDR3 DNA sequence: TGTGCCAGTAGTATAGGGCTAGCGGGGGTATATGAGCAGTTCTTC. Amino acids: CASSIGLAGVYEQFF.

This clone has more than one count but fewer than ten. CDR3 coding DNA: TGTGCCAGCAGCACACAGGGCCTTAGGGACACCATATATTTT. Its protein is CASSTQGLRDTIYF. V usage is TRBV9 and J usage is TRBJ1-3; tentatively, D is TRBD1 (6 bases). The germline gives CDR1 SGDLS, CDR2 YYNGEE. V was shortened by 4 bases and J by 8 bases, with 16 bases between the two germline ends. This CDR3 region has 14 residues.

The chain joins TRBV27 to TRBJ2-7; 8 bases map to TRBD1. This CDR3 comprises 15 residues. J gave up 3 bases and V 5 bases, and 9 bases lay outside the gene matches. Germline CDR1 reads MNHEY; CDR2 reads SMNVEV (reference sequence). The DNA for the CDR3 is TGTGCCAGCAGTCTCTCAGGGGGCATCGTCTACGAGCAGTACTTC. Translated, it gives CASSLSGGIVYEQYF.

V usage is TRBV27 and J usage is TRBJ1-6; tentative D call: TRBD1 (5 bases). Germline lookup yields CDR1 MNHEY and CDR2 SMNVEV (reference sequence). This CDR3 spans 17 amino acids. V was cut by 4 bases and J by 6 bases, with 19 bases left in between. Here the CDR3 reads CASSSRLEGIANSPLHF. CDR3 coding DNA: TGTGCCAGCAGTTCGAGGCTAGAGGGGATAGCTAATTCACCCCTCCACTTT.

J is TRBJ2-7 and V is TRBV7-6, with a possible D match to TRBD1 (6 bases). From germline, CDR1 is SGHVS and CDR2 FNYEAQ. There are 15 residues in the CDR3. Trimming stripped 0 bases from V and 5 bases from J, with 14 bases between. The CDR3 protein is CASSLASGAGDEQYF. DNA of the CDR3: TGTGCCAGCAGCTTAGCGTCAGGGGCGGGCGACGAGCAGTACTTC.